A single sample is the source of the 21 T cell receptor beta chains below, sequenced in a study of blood T cell repertoires in COVID-19. Profiled with immunoSEQ multiplex PCR; TCRdb holds only in-frame clones, not every one. The data contain tens of thousands of clones, around 80% of them singletons. The sample consisted of peripheral blood. Receptor source: a man in his sixties with acute or convalescent COVID-19.

The V and J genes are TRBV13 and TRBJ2-1, with a weak D call TRBD2 (6 bases). The CDR3 has 18 amino acids. Germline V gene lookup returns CDR1 PRHDT and CDR2 FYEKMQ (reference sequence). With 4 bases removed from V and 4 bases from J, the gap between germline ends came to 23 bases. The CDR3 DNA follows: TGTGCCAGCAGCTCGATAATCCTTCGGGACTCAGCTTACAATGAGCAGTTCTTC. This codes for CASSSIILRDSAYNEQFF.

The genes are TRBV7-2 and TRBJ1-3; 8 nucleotides agree with TRBD1. Per germline, CDR1 SGHTA and CDR2 FQGNSA. The J segment lost 0 bases and the V segment lost 5 bases, leaving 6 bases of the junction unmatched. The CDR3 consists of 16 residues. The DNA of the CDR3 is TGTGCCAGCAGCCCGCAGGGGGCTTACTCTGGAAACACCATATATTTT. Its protein is CASSPQGAYSGNTIYF.

Remarks on this clone: One junction end does not reproduce the germline sequence, and a read error may be involved. This rearrangement joins TRBV20-1 to TRBJ2-1; tentative D call: TRBD2 (5 bases). The CDR3 consists of 8 residues. Germline V gene sequence: CDR1 DFQATT, CDR2 SNEGSKA (reference sequence). The CDR3, as DNA: TGCAGTGCTCGGGAAGGAGTCTTC. Translation gives CSAREGVF.

The chain recombines TRBV6-5 with TRBJ1-6, with D unresolved. V lost 6 bases to trimming and J lost 8 bases, with 8 bases between them. Germline-derived CDR1 and CDR2 are MNHEY and SVGAGI. The CDR3 sequence is 12 residues long. The CDR3 nucleotides are TGTGCCAGCAGGGCCGGAGATTCACCCCTCCACTTT. It specifies CASRAGDSPLHF.

This clone has just a few counts. The rearrangement links TRBV15 to TRBJ1-1; TRBD1 agrees at 9 bases. The ends lost 4 bases at V and 4 bases at J; junction bases unmatched: 4. This CDR3 is built from 14 residues. The germline gives CDR1 LNHNV, CDR2 YYDKDF (reference sequence). The CDR3 DNA follows: TGTGCCACCAGCAAAGGGACAGGGCCCACTGAAGCTTTCTTT. Translation gives CATSKGTGPTEAFF.

The chain recombines TRBV21-1 with TRBJ1-1. TRBV21-1 is a pseudogene. CDR3 length equals 17 residues. The CDR3 region is CASFQNGSLEENTEAFF. CDR3 nucleotide sequence: TGTGCCAGCTTTCAAAACGGGAGTTTAGAGGAGAACACTGAAGCTTTCTTT.

This clone showed up just once. The rearrangement uses TRBV9 and TRBJ2-2; 7 bases fit TRBD1. The CDR3 spans 15 residues. The germline gives CDR1 SGDLS, CDR2 YYNGEE. The J segment lost 2 bases and the V segment lost 4 bases, leaving 5 bases of the junction unmatched. The CDR3: CASSRQGVNTGELFF. The CDR3, as DNA: TGTGCCAGCAGCCGGCAGGGGGTTAACACCGGGGAGCTGTTTTTT.

As concerns this clone: Other nucleotide sequences from this sample produce the same CDR3. The gene calls are TRBV29-1 and TRBJ1-1; TRBD1 matches 7 bases. Germline CDR1 SQVTM, CDR2 ANQGSEA. V dropped 4 bases and J dropped 1; count of bases not matched to a gene: 3. This CDR3 comprises 13 residues. CDR3 sequence (DNA): TGCAGCGTTGGGCAGGGGGGGAACACTGAAGCTTTCTTT. Its translation: CSVGQGGNTEAFF.

The V gene is TRBV11-1, the J gene TRBJ2-5, with a weak D call TRBD1 (5 bases). The V and J ends lost 5 bases and 5 bases respectively, with 12 bases between them. There are 13 residues in the CDR3. Germline CDR1 SGHAT, CDR2 FQDESV (reference sequence). CDR3: CASSPQVGETQYF. The CDR3 nucleotides are TGTGCCAGCAGCCCACAGGTTGGGGAGACCCAGTACTTC.

This sequence joins TRBV5-1 and TRBJ2-3; D unclear. CDR1 is SGHRS and CDR2 is YFSETQ in the germline V gene. The CDR3 has 15 amino acids. The ends were cut back, 7 bases at V and 0 bases at J, with 15 bases in the middle. The CDR3 DNA reads as TGCGCCAGCTATCGCGCCCCGGTCAGCACAGATACGCAGTATTTT. Its protein is CASYRAPVSTDTQYF.

J is TRBJ2-2 and V is TRBV24-1, with 10 bases identical to TRBD1. Germline CDR1 reads KGHDR; CDR2 reads SFDVKD. With V trimmed by 3 bases and J by 8 bases, 5 bases remained unmatched. CDR3 length: 15 amino acids. Here the CDR3 DNA reads TGTGCCACCAGTGATGACAGGGGGCATAAGGGGGAGCTGTTTTTT. As protein: CATSDDRGHKGELFF.

J is TRBJ2-3 and V is TRBV5-1; D call uncertain. Germline loops: CDR1 SGHRS, CDR2 YFSETQ. The CDR3 has 13 residues. Trimming removed 1 base at V and 2 bases at J, with 5 bases between. CDR3 in amino acids: CASSLQATDTQYF. The CDR3 coding sequence is TGCGCCAGCAGCTTGCAGGCCACAGATACGCAGTATTTT. Using reference TRBV5-1 and TRBJ2-3 for the parts outside the CDR3, the full variable domain is KAGVTQTPRYLIKTRGQQVTLSCSPISGHRSVSWYQQTPGQGLQFLFEYFSETQRNKGNFPGRFSGRQFSNSRSEMNVSTLELGDSALYLCASSLQATDTQYFGPGTRLTVL.

The CDR3 protein is CASSWPLGETQYF. In DNA, the CDR3 is TGTGCCAGCAGCTGGCCGTTGGGCGAGACCCAGTACTTC. The rearrangement uses TRBV7-9 and TRBJ2-5, with D uncertain. V lost 4 bases, J lost 5 bases, and 11 bases lay in between. The CDR3 is made up of 13 amino acids. Per the germline V gene, CDR1 is SEHNR and CDR2 is FQNEAQ (reference sequence).

This chain links TRBV11-2 with TRBJ2-3, with 11 bases matching TRBD2. The CDR3 covers 17 residues. The germline V gene encodes CDR1 SGHAT and CDR2 FQNNGV. The trim removed 1 base at V and 4 bases at J, leaving 7 bases unmatched. The CDR3 nucleotides read TGTGCCAGCAGCTTAGGTCCGGGACTAGCGGTCGCAGATACGCAGTATTTT. Protein product: CASSLGPGLAVADTQYF.

V is TRBV7-3 and J is TRBJ2-7; 8 nucleotides line up with TRBD1. V shed 3 bases and J 3 bases; nucleotides not matched to a gene: 1. This CDR3 comprises 13 residues. In germline, CDR1 is SGHTA, CDR2 FQGTGA. CDR3 amino acids: CASSFGTGYEQYF. The CDR3 DNA reads TGTGCCAGCAGCTTTGGGACAGGCTACGAGCAGTACTTC.

The chain is built from TRBV11-1 and TRBJ2-4; 8 bases agree with TRBD2. V was clipped by 2 bases and J by 8 bases; unmatched bases: 8. Germline assignment: CDR1 SGHAT and CDR2 FQDESV (reference sequence). The CDR3 sequence is 15 residues long. The DNA for the CDR3 is TGTGCCAGCAGCTTAAGTCCCACTAGCGGTGACATTCAGTACTTC. Protein product: CASSLSPTSGDIQYF. The full variable domain, rest sourced from reference TRBV11-1 and TRBJ2-4, is EAEVAQSPRYKITEKSQAVAFWCDPISGHATLYWYRQILGQGPELLVQFQDESVVDDSQLPKDRFSAERLKGVDSTLKIQPAELGDSAMYLCASSLSPTSGDIQYFGAGTRLSVL.

The rearrangement uses TRBV2 and TRBJ2-3; 12 positions agree with TRBD2. The CDR3 sequence is 17 residues long. From germline, CDR1 is SNHLY and CDR2 FYNNEI. The J segment lost 3 bases and the V segment lost 2 bases, leaving 6 bases of the junction unmatched. This chain's CDR3 is CASSEFASGGGTDTQYF. CDR3 DNA: TGTGCCAGCAGTGAATTTGCTAGCGGGGGGGGAACAGATACGCAGTATTTT.

This chain connects TRBV4-1 to TRBJ1-1; D not certain. The V end lost 1 base, the J end lost 7 bases, and 13 bases lay between the germline ends. The CDR3 covers 14 residues. Germline CDR1 reads MGHRA; CDR2 reads YSYEKL. The CDR3 reads CASSQVEMAGEAFF. The CDR3 nucleotides read TGCGCCAGCAGCCAAGTGGAAATGGCGGGTGAAGCTTTCTTT.

This clone was observed a single time. This chain uses TRBV7-3 with TRBJ2-2; 8 nucleotides align to TRBD1. Trimming removed 6 bases from V and 4 bases from J; junction bases left unmatched: 7. This CDR3 has 15 amino acids. Germline V gene sequence: CDR1 SGHTA, CDR2 FQGTGA. As DNA, the CDR3 is TGTGCCAGCAGTTCCAGGGGGCCGGGCACCGGGGAGCTGTTTTTT. Translation gives CASSSRGPGTGELFF. Combining the CDR3 with reference TRBV7-3 and TRBJ2-2 gives the whole variable domain GAGVSQTPSNKVTEKGKYVELRCDPISGHTALYWYRQSLGQGPEFLIYFQGTGAADDSGLPNDRFFAVRPEGSVSTLKIQRTERGDSAVYLCASSSRGPGTGELFFGEGSRLTVL.

The chain joins TRBV6-6 to TRBJ2-2, with D possibly matching TRBD2 (5 bases). V was trimmed by 5 bases and J by 5 bases, leaving 12 bases between them. The germline V gene has CDR1 MNHNY and CDR2 SVGAGI (reference sequence). The length of the CDR3 is 14 residues. Written as DNA, the CDR3 is TGTGCCAGCAGTGACCCCGGACTGACCGGGGAGCTGTTTTTT. Its translation is CASSDPGLTGELFF.

The chain is built from TRBV9 and TRBJ2-3, with 9 bases aligning to TRBD1. Germline V gives CDR1 SGDLS, CDR2 YYNGEE. The CDR3 consists of 15 residues. Germline trimming cut 4 bases from V and 4 bases from J; bases unmatched to any gene: 7. Here the CDR3 DNA reads TGTGCCAGCAGCACTCGGGACAGGGCCTCAGATACGCAGTATTTT. It encodes CASSTRDRASDTQYF.